Presented here are 8 T cell receptor beta chains from one specimen sequenced in a study of blood T cell repertoires in COVID-19. Repertoires were generated with immunoSEQ multiplex PCR, while TCRdb's copy carries only in-frame clones and drops some. In the table there are more than 250,000 clones, about 88% of which are singletons. What was sequenced was peripheral blood. The source of these receptors is a young man with active or convalescent COVID-19.

This clone was seen only once. This chain uses TRBV11-2 with TRBJ2-1; 8 positions agree with TRBD2. The V and J ends lost 4 bases and 5 bases, in that order; junction bases with no gene match: 7. CDR1 and CDR2 from the germline V gene are SGHAT and FQNNGV. There are 15 residues in the CDR3. CDR3: CASSSLAGRNNEQFF. For the CDR3, the DNA is TGTGCCAGCAGCTCCTTAGCGGGGAGGAACAATGAGCAGTTCTTC.

This clone was counted a single time. CDR3 loop: CASRKGGTSGTGFQFF. CDR3 bases: TGTGCCAGCAGGAAGGGGGGGACTAGCGGGACTGGCTTCCAGTTCTTC. The V gene is TRBV2, the J gene TRBJ2-1, with TRBD2 matching over 13 bases. With 6 bases clipped from V and 13 bases from J, the junction kept 15 bases outside the gene matches. This CDR3 region has 16 residues. CDR1 is SNHLY, CDR2 FYNNEI, per germline.

The rearrangement joins TRBV4-1 to TRBJ1-2, with D possibly TRBD1 on 6 matching bases. The germline V and J ends were trimmed by 4 bases and 4 bases, with 13 bases remaining between them. The germline V gene encodes CDR1 MGHRA and CDR2 YSYEKL. The CDR3 spans 14 residues. Written as DNA, the CDR3 is TGCGCCAGCAGCCTGTCCGGGACAAGCTATGGCTACACCTTC. Translated: CASSLSGTSYGYTF.

This chain joins TRBV10-3 and TRBJ2-2; no firm D call. The CDR3 contains 13 residues. CDR1 ENHRY and CDR2 SYGVKD come from the germline V gene. Trimming shortened V by 6 bases and J by 8 bases, and 13 bases separated the two germline ends. The CDR3 DNA reads as TGTGCCATCAGCCGCCCGTTAGAAGGGGAGCTGTTTTTT. This gives the protein CAISRPLEGELFF.

The chain uses TRBV30 and TRBJ1-2; TRBD1 aligns across 7 bases. This CDR3 contains 12 residues. Unmatched junction bases numbered 4, after V lost 1 base and J lost 8 bases. CDR1 and CDR2 from the germline V gene are GTSNPN and SVGIG (reference sequence). CDR3 loop: CAWSDRGWGYTF. The CDR3 bases are TGTGCCTGGAGTGACAGGGGTTGGGGCTACACCTTC.

The chain has TRBV19 and TRBJ1-1; possibly TRBD1 for D (5 bases). V gave up 0 bases and J gave up 1 base, with 12 bases separating them. Germline CDR1 reads LNHDA; CDR2 reads SQIVND (reference sequence). The CDR3 covers 16 residues. The CDR3 region is CASSIDFRTRNTEAFF. DNA of the CDR3: TGTGCCAGTAGTATAGATTTTCGGACAAGGAACACTGAAGCTTTCTTT.

This rearrangement joins TRBV24-1 to TRBJ2-3; D unresolved. V lost 4 bases and J 2 bases, leaving 6 bases between the germline ends. Germline-derived CDR1 and CDR2 are KGHDR and SFDVKD. The CDR3 loop spans 13 amino acids. CDR3 region: CATSDTVTDTQYF. For the CDR3, the DNA is TGTGCCACCAGTGACACGGTCACAGATACGCAGTATTTT.

The chain links TRBV6-5 to TRBJ1-5; 9 nucleotides line up with TRBD1. The CDR3 spans 16 residues. The J segment lost 7 bases and the V segment lost 4 bases, leaving 11 bases of the junction unmatched. Germline V gives CDR1 MNHEY, CDR2 SVGAGI. CDR3 sequence: CASSLDSGTGRQPQHF. The CDR3 nucleotides are TGTGCCAGCAGTTTAGACTCCGGGACAGGGAGGCAGCCCCAGCATTTT.